These T cell receptor beta chains were read from a single sample in a study of cytomegalovirus exposure and HLA in healthy donors. Method: immunoSEQ multiplex PCR; TCRdb's copy keeps in-frame clones and lacks some. The data show some 150,000 clones, with 64% seen just once and about 3% held by the top ten. Source material: PBMCs. The receptors originated from a woman aged 25 to 39 in good health and CMV-seropositive. Both conserved end residues are part of each CDR3. Each record gives: clone size, J gene, D gene, V gene, CDR3 DNA, CDR3 protein. The D gene is left open where the match is weak. Clone size appears in some rows only: once, few, many, or a class for an expanded clone.

few	TRBJ2-5	TRBD2	TRBV27	TGTGCCAGCAGTTTCCAAGGGGGGGGACTAGCACAGACCCAGTACTTC	CASSFQGGGLAQTQYF
-	TRBJ2-1	-	TRBV30	TGTGCCTGGAGTCTCGGACTTACCGGGGGTACCTACAATGAGCAGTTCTTC	CAWSLGLTGGTYNEQFF
-	TRBJ2-1	-	TRBV11-3	TGTGCCAGCAGCCAATCTAGCCTTTACAATGAGCAGTTCTTC	CASSQSSLYNEQFF
few	TRBJ2-3	-	TRBV27	TGTGCCAGCAGTTTACTTCCTTCCACAGATACGCAGTATTTT	CASSLLPSTDTQYF
-	TRBJ1-1	-	TRBV18	TGTGCCAGCTCACCGGTCTCAGTCACTGAAGCTTTCTTT	CASSPVSVTEAFF
-	TRBJ1-5	TRBD1	TRBV28	TGTGCCAGCAAACCCGGGACAGGTAGGGCATTCAATCAGCCCCAGCATTTT	CASKPGTGRAFNQPQHF
-	TRBJ2-2	-	TRBV7-9	TGTGCCAGCAGCTTAATAAACCCGGGACAAGCGGCCGGGGAGCTGTTTTTT	CASSLINPGQAAGELFF
-	TRBJ1-2	-	TRBV5-1	TGCGCCAGCAGCTTGGATTACGGTCACTATGGCTACACCTTC	CASSLDYGHYGYTF
-	TRBJ2-7	-	TRBV5-1	TGCGCCAGCAGCTTCCTCGGGACACTTTCCTACGAGCAGTACTTC	CASSFLGTLSYEQYF
-	TRBJ1-5	-	TRBV4-1	TGCGCCAGCAGCCAAGTTTACAGGGGCAATCAGCCCCAGCATTTT	CASSQVYRGNQPQHF
-	TRBJ2-7	TRBD2	TRBV4-1	TGCGCCAGCAGCCAAGCCCTCCTAGCGGGGGGCTACGAGCAGTACTTC	CASSQALLAGGYEQYF
-	TRBJ2-7	TRBD1	TRBV6-5	TGTGCCACCCGGACAGGGTCCTACGAGCAGTACTTC	CATRTGSYEQYF
-	TRBJ1-4	-	TRBV30	TGTGCCTGGGGGGGGGATGAAAAACTGTTTTTT	CAWGGDEKLFF
few	TRBJ2-2	-	TRBV27	TGTGCCAGCACCCCCGGGACTGCGAACACCGGGGAGCTGTTTTTT	CASTPGTANTGELFF
-	TRBJ1-2	-	TRBV7-8	TGTGCCAGCAGCTTAGGTCTTAACTATGGCTACACCTTC	CASSLGLNYGYTF
-	TRBJ2-7	-	TRBV27	TGTGCCAGCAGTTTTTCAACGGGATTACAGACATTCTCCTACGAGCAGTACTTC	CASSFSTGLQTFSYEQYF
-	TRBJ2-7	-	TRBV10-3	TGTGCCATCAGTGAGTCCGAAAGGGGGACCTACGAGCAGTACTTC	CAISESERGTYEQYF
-	TRBJ2-7	TRBD2	TRBV9	TGTGCCAGCAGCGTAGACGGGAGGGCCTCCTACGAGCAGTACTTC	CASSVDGRASYEQYF
-	TRBJ1-2	TRBD1	TRBV7-2	TGTGCCAGCAGCTTGGGACAGATCGACACCTTC	CASSLGQIDTF
-	TRBJ1-1	-	TRBV18	TGTGCCAGCTCCCTGTCAGTGAACACTGAAGCTTTCTTT	CASSLSVNTEAFF
once	TRBJ2-6	-	TRBV9	TGTGCCAGCAGCATCCTCTACTCTGGGGCCAACGTCCTGACTTTC	CASSILYSGANVLTF
-	TRBJ2-7	TRBD1	TRBV5-1	TGCGCCAGCAGCTCCAGGGGGAAGAGCTCCTACGAGCAGTACTTC	CASSSRGKSSYEQYF
-	TRBJ2-7	TRBD2	TRBV7-8	TGTGCCAGCAACCCCCCGTTTAGGGAGGGGAGTAGAAACGAGCAGTACTTC	CASNPPFREGSRNEQYF